The 29 T cell receptor beta chains below come from one sample, sequenced in a study of response to subunit inactivated influenza vaccine. MiXCR was run by TCRdb on the RT-PCR reads, yielding one entry per CDR3 protein. Of under 550,000 distinct CDR3 sequences listed, approximately 6.9% are singletons. Sequenced here: PBMCs from blood, sampled around 25 months after vaccination. These receptors were collected from a man aged 50 to 69 who received an inactivated influenza vaccine.

V usage is TRBV20-1 and J usage is TRBJ1-4, with TRBD1 identical over 8 bases. The V gene's germline CDR1 is DFQATT and CDR2 SNEGSKA (reference sequence). V shed 5 bases, J shed 7 bases, and the junction held 6 bases outside the gene matches. This CDR3 region has 13 residues. CDR3 protein: CSAQTGGGEKLFF. CDR3 nucleotides: TGCAGTGCTCAAACAGGGGGGGGTGAAAAACTGTTTTTT.

V is TRBV27 and J is TRBJ2-7; 7 bases fit TRBD2. After removal of 7 bases from V and 5 bases from J, the junction contained 14 bases not matched to a gene. Per the germline V gene, CDR1 is MNHEY and CDR2 is SMNVEV (reference sequence). CDR3 length equals 15 residues. CDR3 sequence: CASTISGAGVDEQYF. The CDR3 DNA sequence: TGTGCCAGCACTATCAGCGGGGCTGGGGTCGACGAGCAGTACTTC.

This chain links TRBV3-1 with TRBJ1-5; D might be TRBD1 (6 bases). In germline, CDR1 is LGHDT, CDR2 YNNKEL (reference sequence). CDR3 length: 13 residues. Trimming pared 3 bases from V and 7 bases from J, leaving 10 bases between. CDR3 residues: CASSHSGEQPQHF. The CDR3 DNA reads as TGTGCCAGCAGCCACTCAGGGGAACAGCCCCAGCATTTT.

This clonotype was seen more than once but under ten times. V and J are TRBV24-1 and TRBJ1-2; the D gene is possibly TRBD1 (5 bases). The germline V gene has CDR1 KGHDR and CDR2 SFDVKD. The CDR3 is 11 residues long. Trimming took off 7 bases at V and 14 bases at J, with 16 bases between the two ends. The CDR3 bases are TGTGCCACCAGCGGGGGAAGGCTACTGACCTTC. This encodes CATSGGRLLTF.

The gene calls are TRBV18 and TRBJ2-5; D uncertain. The CDR3 is 13 amino acids. Looked up from germline, CDR1 is KGHSH and CDR2 is LQKENI. The ends were cut back, 2 bases at V and 5 bases at J, with 9 bases in the middle. The CDR3 spells CASSPAGWETQYF. In DNA, the CDR3 is TGTGCCAGCTCACCAGCAGGTTGGGAGACCCAGTACTTC.

This clonotype was seen a few times. The gene calls are TRBV5-1 and TRBJ1-1; TRBD1 might be the D (5 bases). Germline V gives CDR1 SGHRS, CDR2 YFSETQ. The CDR3 covers 14 residues. V was trimmed by 0 bases and J by 5 bases, leaving 11 bases between them. CDR3 in amino acids: CASSLEGLGTEAFF. CDR3 sequence (DNA): TGCGCCAGCAGCTTGGAGGGGCTTGGGACTGAAGCTTTCTTT.

In this sample, this clonotype turned up many times. The chain has TRBV7-9 and TRBJ2-4, with TRBD2 matching 7 bases. Trimming took 5 bases from V and 1 from J; bases not matched to a gene: 5. CDR1 and CDR2 (germline): SEHNR, FQNEAQ (reference sequence). The CDR3 covers 15 residues. CDR3 DNA sequence: TGTGCCAGCAGCCCGTCGGGGGGTGCCAAAAACATTCAGTACTTC. As protein: CASSPSGGAKNIQYF.

V usage is TRBV28 and J usage is TRBJ2-7, with 7 bases lining up with TRBD1. The V gene's germline CDR1 is MDHEN and CDR2 SYDVKM. The J segment lost 2 bases and the V segment lost 2 bases, leaving 9 bases of the junction unmatched. This CDR3 contains 16 residues. CDR3 sequence (DNA): TGTGCCAGCAGTTTACCCGCAAAGACAGGGACCTACGAGCAGTACTTC. Its translation is CASSLPAKTGTYEQYF.

The chain joins TRBV20-1 to TRBJ2-7; a possible D gene is TRBD2 (6 bases). This CDR3 region has 13 residues. Germline-derived CDR1 and CDR2 are DFQATT and SNEGSKA (reference sequence). V lost 8 bases and J 5 bases, leaving 19 bases between the germline ends. CDR3 protein: CSPGSGGYHEQYF. The CDR3 DNA is TGCAGTCCGGGAAGTGGGGGGTACCACGAGCAGTACTTC.

This clonotype was seen repeatedly, ten times or more. This sequence joins TRBV19 and TRBJ2-3, with D uncertain. The CDR3 contains 15 residues. V lost 5 bases to trimming and J lost 0 bases, with 12 bases between them. Germline V CDR1 and CDR2: LNHDA, SQIVND (reference sequence). CDR3 protein: CASSLDHTSTDTQYF. CDR3 nucleotide sequence: TGTGCCAGTAGTTTGGATCATACTAGCACAGATACGCAGTATTTT. The full variable domain, rest sourced from reference TRBV19 and TRBJ2-3, is DGGITQSPKYLFRKEGQNVTLSCEQNLNHDAMYWYRQDPGQGLRLIYYSQIVNDFQKGDIAEGYSVSREKKESFPLTVTSAQKNPTAFYLCASSLDHTSTDTQYFGPGTRLTVL.

This clonotype was counted many times. This chain links TRBV4-1 with TRBJ2-3; D is possibly TRBD2 (5 bases). Deletions cut 1 base from V and 3 bases from J, with 14 bases between. Per germline, CDR1 MGHRA and CDR2 YSYEKL. The CDR3 has 16 amino acids. The DNA for the CDR3 is TGCGCCAGCAGCCAAGGTCGGGGAGTGGTTACAGATACGCAGTATTTT. Its translation is CASSQGRGVVTDTQYF.

This clonotype occurred a few times. The chain couples TRBV10-2 to TRBJ2-7, with 7 bases identical to TRBD2. J lost 1 base, V lost 7 bases, and 10 bases had no gene match. CDR1 and CDR2 from the germline V gene are WSHSY and SAAADI. This CDR3 is built from 15 residues. CDR3 sequence (DNA): TGCGCCAGCACCCCTTTCGGGGGGAGTTCCTACGAGCAGTACTTC. It specifies CASTPFGGSSYEQYF.

This clonotype appeared a few times. The chain uses TRBV27 and TRBJ2-1, with no clear D. Trimming stripped 0 bases from V and 9 bases from J, with 21 bases between. Germline V gene data show CDR1 as MNHEY and CDR2 as SMNVEV (reference sequence). This CDR3 contains 17 residues. The chain's CDR3 is CASSLSMVGSTEGEQFF. In DNA form, the CDR3 reads TGTGCCAGCAGTTTATCGATGGTAGGTTCCACCGAAGGTGAGCAGTTCTTC.

The CDR3 spells CASSPRRVSRGYEQYF. DNA for the CDR3: TGTGCCAGCAGCCCCAGGCGGGTTAGTCGAGGCTACGAGCAGTACTTC. The chain combines TRBV7-8 with TRBJ2-7; a weak D match, TRBD2 (5 bases). The CDR3 is made up of 16 amino acids. Trimming removed 5 bases from V and 3 bases from J, with 20 bases in between. The germline V gene has CDR1 SGHVS and CDR2 FQNEAQ.

A few counts support this clonotype. J is TRBJ2-1 and V is TRBV20-1, with 9 bases aligning to TRBD2. The V gene end was trimmed by 2 bases and the J gene end by 6 bases; junction bases not matched to a gene: 8. The length of the CDR3 is 15 residues. Germline V gene sequence: CDR1 DFQATT, CDR2 SNEGSKA (reference sequence). CDR3 in DNA: TGCAGTGCTAGACAACCTGGCGGGAGGGCCAATGAGCAGTTCTTC. Translating it yields CSARQPGGRANEQFF.

This clonotype was counted at least ten times. The genes are TRBV20-1 and TRBJ2-1, with D possibly being TRBD1 (6 bases). V was pared by 2 bases and J by 4 bases, with 15 bases between. Looked up from germline, CDR1 is DFQATT and CDR2 is SNEGSKA (reference sequence). The length of the CDR3 is 15 residues. CDR3 in amino acids: CSARSVGQLYNEQFF. CDR3 DNA sequence: TGCAGTGCTAGAAGTGTCGGACAGCTATACAATGAGCAGTTCTTC.

The chain links TRBV4-1 to TRBJ2-5; possibly TRBD1 for D (5 bases). The CDR3 contains 16 residues. CDR1 and CDR2 (germline): MGHRA, YSYEKL. V was pared by 0 bases and J by 2 bases, with 13 bases between. CDR3 nucleotides: TGCGCCAGCAGCCAAGAATTAGTGACAGCACAAGAGACCCAGTACTTC. Its translation: CASSQELVTAQETQYF.

There are many counts of this clonotype. The chain links TRBV10-3 to TRBJ2-2; D gene ambiguous. The ends were cut back, 2 bases at V and 2 bases at J, with 9 bases in the middle. In germline, CDR1 is ENHRY, CDR2 SYGVKD. This CDR3 is built from 15 residues. The CDR3 protein is CAISENRPNTGELFF. The CDR3 DNA reads as TGTGCCATCAGTGAGAATAGGCCTAACACCGGGGAGCTGTTTTTT.

This clonotype was observed a few times. The genes are TRBV18 and TRBJ2-7; D gene unclear. Germline V gives CDR1 KGHSH, CDR2 LQKENI. The CDR3 consists of 12 residues. V lost 3 bases to trimming and J lost 3 bases, with 6 bases between them. The CDR3 here is CASSPANYEQYF. CDR3 DNA: TGTGCCAGCTCACCCGCCAACTACGAGCAGTACTTC.

This clonotype was detected ten times or more. The genes are TRBV7-2 and TRBJ2-5, with D unclear. Trimming cost V 8 bases and J 8 bases, with 18 bases left between them. The CDR3 runs to 13 residues. The V gene's germline CDR1 is SGHTA and CDR2 FQGNSA. This CDR3 reads CASSDWSSETQYF. The CDR3 DNA follows: TGTGCCAGCTCGGATTGGAGTTCAGAAACCCAGTACTTC.

V usage is TRBV4-2 and J usage is TRBJ2-1; D ambiguous. CDR1 is LGHNA and CDR2 is YNFKEQ in the germline V gene. The CDR3 is 15 residues long. Trimming took 4 bases from V and 4 from J, leaving 14 bases between them. Written as DNA, the CDR3 is TGTGCCAGCAGCCCGACCGAAATAGAGTACAATGAGCAGTTCTTC. Residues: CASSPTEIEYNEQFF.

The table lists this clonotype with many counts. The chain is built from TRBV9 and TRBJ2-2; 9 nucleotides match TRBD2. With V trimmed by 4 bases and J by 4 bases, 8 bases remained unmatched. The CDR3 contains 16 residues. Germline CDR1 SGDLS, CDR2 YYNGEE. As DNA, the CDR3 is TGTGCCAGCAGCCCAACTGGCGGGAGGGCCACCGGGGAGCTGTTTTTT. Translated: CASSPTGGRATGELFF.

The V call is TRBV7-9, the J call TRBJ2-7; D may correspond to TRBD1 or TRBD2 (5 bases each). CDR3 length equals 13 residues. The germline CDR1 and CDR2 sequences are SEHNR and FQNEAQ (reference sequence). CDR3 sequence reads: CASSSKPAGTIFV. CDR3 nucleotide sequence: TGTGCCAGCAGCTCGAAGCCGGCCGGGACCATTTTCGTC.

This clonotype has a count of ten or more. The V and J genes are TRBV6-6 and TRBJ2-7; D is unresolved. The CDR3 runs to 13 residues. Trimming cost V 4 bases and J 5 bases, with 12 bases left between them. Germline assignment: CDR1 MNHNY and CDR2 SVGAGI (reference sequence). CDR3 nucleotide sequence: TGTGCCAGCAGTTCATCTTACGGCGACGAGCAGTACTTC. It yields the protein CASSSSYGDEQYF.

This chain joins TRBV9 and TRBJ2-7; 9 bases are shared with TRBD1. The CDR3 extends over 15 amino acids. Trimming cost V 2 bases and J 3 bases; bases outside gene matches: 6. Looked up from germline, CDR1 is SGDLS and CDR2 is YYNGEE. The CDR3 coding sequence is TGTGCCAGCAGCGTTACAGGGGGCTTTGGCTACGAGCAGTACTTC. It is translated as CASSVTGGFGYEQYF.

On this clonotype itself: This may arise from a read error, as a much more abundant clone is one base away. The chain combines TRBV3-1 with TRBJ2-2; 7 bases fit TRBD2. Per germline, CDR1 LGHDT and CDR2 YNNKEL (reference sequence). CDR3 length equals 17 residues. CDR3 DNA sequence: TGTACCAGCAGTTCGCCCTGGAGCGGGGTGAACACCGGGGAGCTGTTTTTT. This sequence encodes CTSSSPWSGVNTGELFF.

This clonotype was picked up a small number of times. This sequence joins TRBV4-2 and TRBJ1-5; the D gene is possibly TRBD1 (6 bases). Germline V CDR1 and CDR2: LGHNA, YNFKEQ. With 1 base removed from V and 4 bases from J, the gap between germline ends came to 11 bases. This CDR3 comprises 15 residues. The CDR3 DNA reads TGTGCCAGCAGCCAAGCAACAGGGCGAAATCAGCCCCAGCATTTT. Its translation is CASSQATGRNQPQHF.

The table lists this clonotype with many counts. The chain uses TRBV5-1 and TRBJ1-2; no clear D gene. The CDR3 has 14 amino acids. The ends were cut back, 1 base at V and 4 bases at J, with 11 bases in the middle. Germline values: CDR1 SGHRS, CDR2 YFSETQ. CDR3 amino acids: CASSLLSSTYGYTF. For the CDR3, the DNA is TGCGCCAGCAGCTTGTTATCCAGCACCTATGGCTACACCTTC. Combining the CDR3 with reference TRBV5-1 and TRBJ1-2 gives the whole variable domain KAGVTQTPRYLIKTRGQQVTLSCSPISGHRSVSWYQQTPGQGLQFLFEYFSETQRNKGNFPGRFSGRQFSNSRSEMNVSTLELGDSALYLCASSLLSSTYGYTFGSGTRLTVV.

CDR3 region: CASSYRGLETQYF. The CDR3, as DNA: TGTGCCAGCAGTTACCGTGGCTTGGAGACCCAGTACTTC. The chain uses TRBV6-2 or TRBV6-3 and TRBJ2-5; D is unclear. This CDR3 is built from 13 residues. CDR1 is MNHEY, CDR2 SVGEGT, per germline. Deletions cut 2 bases from V and 5 bases from J, with 9 bases between.